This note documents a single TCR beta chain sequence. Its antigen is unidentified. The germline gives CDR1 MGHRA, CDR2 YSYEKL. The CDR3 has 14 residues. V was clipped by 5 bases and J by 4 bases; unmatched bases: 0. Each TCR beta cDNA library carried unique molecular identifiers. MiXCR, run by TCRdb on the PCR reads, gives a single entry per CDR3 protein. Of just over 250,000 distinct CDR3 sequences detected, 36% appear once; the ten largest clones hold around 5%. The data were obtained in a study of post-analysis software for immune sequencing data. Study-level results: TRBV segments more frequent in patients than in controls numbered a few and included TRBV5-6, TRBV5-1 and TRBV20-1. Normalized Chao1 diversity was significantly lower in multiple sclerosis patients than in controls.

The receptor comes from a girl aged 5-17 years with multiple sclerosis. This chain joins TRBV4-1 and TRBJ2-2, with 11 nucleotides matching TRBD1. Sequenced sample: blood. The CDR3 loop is CASSGTGGTGELFF. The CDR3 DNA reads TGCGCCAGCAGCGGGACAGGGGGCACCGGGGAGCTGTTTTTT.